There are many counts of the clone carrying this T cell receptor beta chain. Its antigen is unknown. The data originate from a study of T-cell memory formation after mild COVID-19. In the study overall: TCR clusters were mostly donor specific.

Study-level results: A subset of responding clones appeared in pre-infection memory, suggesting cross-reactive memory joined.

TCRdb processed the 5' RACE reads anew with MiXCR; each CDR3 protein has one entry. Of under 300,000 distinct CDR3 sequences listed, 8% to 10% are singletons. The CDR3 has 17 residues. V was pared by 2 bases and J by 0 bases, with 8 bases of the junction left unmatched. The germline V gene has CDR1 MNHEY and CDR2 SVGAGI. The sequence was collected from a man aged 18 to 29 who had mild COVID-19 (a few samples of this study predate the infection). Cell type and time point are not known. Material for sequencing was PBMCs or a T cell subset sorted from them (not recorded which). The chain joins TRBV6-5 to TRBJ2-3; TRBD1 agrees at 7 bases. The CDR3 loop reads CASSYGGTVSSTDTQYF. For the CDR3, the DNA is TGTGCCAGCAGTTACGGTGGGACAGTTAGTAGCACAGATACGCAGTATTTT.